This TCR beta chain was sequenced for a study of T cell responses to AZD1222 COVID-19 vaccine. Study background: Pooled together were second doses at about 4 or about 12 weeks.

Trimming pared 1 base from V and 6 bases from J, leaving 3 bases between. Germline values: CDR1 LGHDT, CDR2 YNNKEL (reference sequence). This CDR3 has 12 residues. This table comes from immunoSEQ multiplex PCR, and its TCRdb copy is limited to in-frame clones, with some not included. Counted here are approximately 170,000 clones, around 90% occurring once; the ten biggest clones make up around 4%. Findings of the study overall: Among spike-specific TCRs, nearly half reportedly target unmutated variant regions. Clonal diversity was possibly underestimated, and white British individuals and females predominated among donors.

Turning to this clone: Its antigen remains unidentified. This specimen includes other DNA sequences encoding the same CDR3.

The material was peripheral blood, obtained on day 0 of AZD1222 vaccination. This receptor was identified in an adult in good health. V gene TRBV3-1 (or the pseudogene TRBV3-2) combines with J gene TRBJ2-2; unclear D gene. CDR3 coding DNA: TGTGCCAGCAGCCAAGGAGCCGGGGAGCTGTTTTTT. Translation: CASSQGAGELFF.